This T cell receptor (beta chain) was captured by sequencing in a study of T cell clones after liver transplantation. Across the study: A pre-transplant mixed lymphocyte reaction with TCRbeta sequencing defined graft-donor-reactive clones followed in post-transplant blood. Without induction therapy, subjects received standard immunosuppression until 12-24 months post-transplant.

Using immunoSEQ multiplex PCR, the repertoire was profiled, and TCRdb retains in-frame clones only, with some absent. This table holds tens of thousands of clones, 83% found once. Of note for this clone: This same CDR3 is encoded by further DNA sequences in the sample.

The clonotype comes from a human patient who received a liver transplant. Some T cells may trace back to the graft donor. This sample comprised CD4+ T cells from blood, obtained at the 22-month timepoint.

CDR3 sequence: CASSPRTSGTTDTQYF. The CDR3 nucleotides read TGCGCCAGCAGCCCCCGGACTAGCGGGACCACAGATACGCAGTATTTT. The chain has TRBV5-1 and TRBJ2-3, with 12 bases fitting TRBD2. This CDR3 has 16 amino acids. The germline CDR1 and CDR2 sequences are SGHRS and YFSETQ. With V trimmed by 4 bases and J by 2 bases, 5 bases remained unmatched.